The 5 T cell receptor beta chains in this list originate from one sample, sequenced in a study of cytomegalovirus exposure and HLA in healthy donors. It was with 60 Vbeta and 13 Jbeta primers that the PCR ran. Libraries were prepared by immunoSEQ multiplex PCR; TCRdb keeps only in-frame clonotypes and omits some of them. The sample includes about 140,000 clones, about three quarters of them seen just once. Sequencing was done on a sample of PBMCs. All receptors derive from a female donor in good health and CMV-seronegative.

The genes are TRBV4-1 and TRBJ1-2, with TRBD1 as a possible D gene (5 bases). CDR1 is MGHRA and CDR2 is YSYEKL in the germline V gene. This CDR3 contains 14 residues. V was shortened by 1 base and J by 8 bases, with 14 bases between the two germline ends. The CDR3, as DNA: TGCGCCAGCAGCCAAGCCCCAGGGTCTCGGGGCTACACCTTC. It codes for CASSQAPGSRGYTF.

The V and J genes are TRBV4-2 and TRBJ2-1; D ambiguous. The CDR3 is made up of 10 amino acids. The V gene's germline CDR1 is LGHNA and CDR2 YNFKEQ. V lost 6 bases and J 7 bases, leaving 4 bases between the germline ends. CDR3 residues: CASRLNEQFF. In DNA form, the CDR3 reads TGTGCCAGCAGACTTAATGAGCAGTTCTTC.

This clone has only one observation. The chain combines TRBV6-1 with TRBJ1-5, with 9 positions matching TRBD1. This CDR3 contains 15 residues. Germline V gene data show CDR1 as MNHNS and CDR2 as SASEGT. V lost 6 bases and J lost 3; bases outside the gene matches: 6. The CDR3 DNA is TGTGCCAGCAGAGGACAGGGGCGGCCCAATCAGCCCCAGCATTTT. Translation gives CASRGQGRPNQPQHF.

The J gene is TRBJ2-3, the V gene TRBV27; 10 bases agree with TRBD2. J gave up 0 bases and V 5 bases, and 14 bases lay outside the gene matches. CDR1 is MNHEY, CDR2 SMNVEV, per germline (reference sequence). The CDR3 is 19 amino acids. The CDR3 region is CASSPSGLAGASSTDTQYF. CDR3 DNA: TGTGCCAGCAGTCCCTCCGGGCTAGCGGGAGCAAGTAGCACAGATACGCAGTATTTT.

The chain combines TRBV7-3 with TRBJ1-2, with a possible D match to TRBD1 (5 bases). Germline-derived CDR1 and CDR2 are SGHTA and FQGTGA. The CDR3 contains 16 residues. V was trimmed by 4 bases and J by 6 bases, leaving 21 bases between them. Written as DNA, the CDR3 is TGTGCCAGCAGCTCCCAAGGGGCAGCAGCCTATGATGGCTACACCTTC. Its translation is CASSSQGAAAYDGYTF.